This is a list of T cell receptor beta chains from one sample in a study of blood T cells in healthy people across ages. TCRdb processed the 5' RACE reads anew with MiXCR; each CDR3 protein has one entry. The table shows 1.5 million to 2 million distinct CDR3 sequences, with approximately 40% occurring only once. Material for sequencing was blood. The origin of the receptors is a human donor in good health. The CDR3 runs from the conserved cysteine through the conserved F or W. Fields, in order: clone size, CDR3 length, D gene, J gene, V gene, CDR3 protein, CDR3 DNA. The D gene is left open where the match is weak. Clone size is not always given. Where it is, it says once, few, many or a class for expanded clones.

size: -
length: 15
D: TRBD2
J: TRBJ2-3
V: TRBV7-2
CDR3: CASSLVGTRADTQYF
DNA: TGTGCCAGCAGCTTAGTAGGGACTAGAGCAGATACGCAGTATTTT

size: few
length: 14
D: TRBD2
J: TRBJ2-1
V: TRBV29-1
CDR3: CSVAPGLAYNEQFF
DNA: TGCAGCGTTGCCCCGGGACTAGCGTACAATGAGCAGTTCTTC

size: -
length: 16
D: -
J: TRBJ2-1
V: TRBV2
CDR3: CASTLGLQSSYNEQFF
DNA: TGTGCCAGCACCCTGGGGTTACAGAGCTCCTACAATGAGCAGTTCTTC

size: few
length: 15
D: -
J: TRBJ2-1
V: TRBV11-3
CDR3: CASSLVFRQGNEQFF
DNA: TGTGCCAGCAGCTTAGTATTTCGGCAGGGCAATGAGCAGTTCTTC

size: many
length: 13
D: -
J: TRBJ2-4
V: TRBV6-2/TRBV6-3
CDR3: CASSYSRWGIQYF
DNA: TGTGCCAGCAGTTACTCGCGGTGGGGCATTCAGTACTTC

size: few
length: 15
D: TRBD2
J: TRBJ2-7
V: TRBV7-9
CDR3: CASSLSGYSSYEQYF
DNA: TGTGCCAGCAGCCTTAGCGGGTATAGCTCCTACGAGCAGTACTTC

size: -
length: 13
D: -
J: TRBJ2-5
V: TRBV25-1
CDR3: CASSEYDIETQYF
DNA: TGTGCCAGCAGTGAATACGATATCGAGACCCAGTACTTC

size: -
length: 15
D: TRBD2
J: TRBJ2-1
V: TRBV5-1
CDR3: CASSLGRGSDDEQFF
DNA: TGCGCCAGCAGCTTGGGGCGGGGGAGTGACGATGAGCAGTTCTTC

size: -
length: 12
D: TRBD1
J: TRBJ1-1
V: TRBV29-1
CDR3: CSADRENTEAFF
DNA: TGCAGCGCTGACAGGGAGAACACTGAAGCTTTCTTT

size: -
length: 17
D: TRBD1
J: TRBJ2-7
V: TRBV12-3/TRBV12-4
CDR3: CASSPFSGQVKSYGQYF
DNA: TGTGCCAGCAGCCCTTTCTCGGGACAGGTAAAGTCCTACGGGCAGTACTTC

size: few
length: 11
D: -
J: TRBJ2-1
V: TRBV7-2
CDR3: CAGSLAYEQFF
DNA: TGTGCCGGCAGCTTGGCTTATGAGCAGTTCTTC

size: -
length: 14
D: TRBD2
J: TRBJ2-5
V: TRBV12-3/TRBV12-4
CDR3: CASSQTSAGETQYF
DNA: TGTGCCAGCAGTCAGACTAGCGCTGGAGAGACCCAGTACTTC

size: -
length: 12
D: -
J: TRBJ1-1
V: TRBV12-3/TRBV12-4
CDR3: CASNKLNTEAFF
DNA: TGTGCCAGCAATAAGTTGAACACTGAAGCTTTCTTT

size: -
length: 16
D: -
J: TRBJ1-2
V: TRBV5-1
CDR3: CASSSPRESGGYGYTF
DNA: TGCGCCAGCAGCTCCCCCCGGGAATCCGGGGGATATGGCTACACCTTC

size: -
length: 16
D: TRBD1
J: TRBJ2-3
V: TRBV10-3
CDR3: CAISGTGGRVTDTQYF
DNA: TGTGCCATCAGTGGAACAGGGGGCCGGGTCACAGATACGCAGTATTTT

size: few
length: 15
D: TRBD1
J: TRBJ2-5
V: TRBV12-3/TRBV12-4
CDR3: CASSRQGLNQETQYF
DNA: TGTGCCAGCAGTCGACAGGGGCTTAATCAAGAGACCCAGTACTTC

size: -
length: 15
D: -
J: TRBJ2-4
V: TRBV7-9
CDR3: CASSSSWGPALEQYF
DNA: TGTGCCAGCAGCTCTAGCTGGGGCCCTGCTCTGGAGCAGTACTTC

size: -
length: 15
D: TRBD1
J: TRBJ2-1
V: TRBV6-2/TRBV6-3
CDR3: CASSQTKQGRYEQFF
DNA: TGTGCCAGCAGTCAGACTAAACAGGGGCGGTATGAGCAGTTCTTC

size: few
length: 16
D: -
J: TRBJ2-1
V: TRBV9
CDR3: CASSVSGSGLHNEQFF
DNA: TGTGCCAGCAGCGTATCAGGGTCTGGTCTTCACAATGAGCAGTTCTTC

size: -
length: 19
D: TRBD1
J: TRBJ2-6
V: TRBV27
CDR3: CASSLYFPGQSSGANVLTF
DNA: TGTGCCAGCAGTTTATATTTTCCGGGACAGAGCTCTGGGGCCAACGTCCTGACTTTC

size: -
length: 15
D: TRBD1
J: TRBJ1-1
V: TRBV20-1
CDR3: CSARRQGASRTEAFF
DNA: TGCAGTGCTAGGAGACAGGGGGCTAGCAGGACTGAAGCTTTCTTT

size: -
length: 15
D: -
J: TRBJ2-5
V: TRBV2
CDR3: CASSEGAILLETQYF
DNA: TGTGCCAGCAGTGAGGGAGCCATCTTGCTGGAGACCCAGTACTTC

size: -
length: 14
D: -
J: TRBJ2-7
V: TRBV29-1
CDR3: CSVELVGGVYEQYF
DNA: TGCAGCGTTGAGTTGGTAGGGGGTGTCTACGAGCAGTACTTC

size: -
length: 14
D: -
J: TRBJ2-7
V: TRBV20-1
CDR3: CSAPRRGLPYEQYF
DNA: TGCAGTGCTCCCCGCCGGGGACTCCCCTACGAGCAGTACTTC

size: few
length: 17
D: TRBD2
J: TRBJ2-3
V: TRBV11-2
CDR3: CASSFWTSGLQQGTQYF
DNA: TGTGCCAGCAGCTTCTGGACTAGCGGACTACAACAGGGTACGCAGTATTTT

size: -
length: 16
D: -
J: TRBJ1-1
V: TRBV9
CDR3: CASSVELFGGNTEAFF
DNA: TGTGCCAGCAGCGTAGAACTTTTTGGGGGGAACACTGAAGCTTTCTTT

size: few
length: 13
D: -
J: TRBJ1-2
V: TRBV6-1
CDR3: CASRATITDGYTF
DNA: TGTGCCAGCAGAGCGACAATCACGGACGGCTACACCTTC

size: -
length: 15
D: TRBD2
J: TRBJ2-5
V: TRBV20-1
CDR3: CSATSWLADQETQYF
DNA: TGCAGTGCTACCTCGTGGCTAGCGGACCAAGAGACCCAGTACTTC

size: -
length: 11
D: -
J: TRBJ2-1
V: TRBV7-9
CDR3: CASSWGPRQFF
DNA: TGTGCCAGCAGCTGGGGTCCAAGGCAGTTCTTC

size: -
length: 13
D: -
J: TRBJ1-4
V: TRBV28
CDR3: CASSFYQGEKLFF
DNA: TGTGCCAGCAGTTTCTACCAGGGTGAAAAACTGTTTTTT

size: few
length: 12
D: -
J: TRBJ2-1
V: TRBV5-1
CDR3: CASSLNGEFWFF
DNA: TGCGCCAGCAGCTTGAATGGGGAATTTTGGTTCTTC

size: -
length: 14
D: TRBD1
J: TRBJ2-1
V: TRBV20-1
CDR3: CTAPGDRGYNEQFF
DNA: TGCACTGCCCCTGGGGACAGGGGGTACAATGAGCAGTTCTTC

size: few
length: 15
D: TRBD1
J: TRBJ2-7
V: TRBV7-8
CDR3: CASSPSWDSSYEQYF
DNA: TGTGCCAGCAGCCCCAGCTGGGACAGCTCCTACGAGCAGTACTTC

size: -
length: 13
D: TRBD2
J: TRBJ2-5
V: TRBV20-1
CDR3: CSARVTGGETQYF
DNA: TGCAGTGCTAGAGTTACGGGGGGAGAGACCCAGTACTTC

size: -
length: 16
D: TRBD2
J: TRBJ2-1
V: TRBV7-2
CDR3: CASSSQEGGGNNEQFF
DNA: TGTGCCAGCAGCTCCCAAGAAGGCGGGGGGAACAATGAGCAGTTCTTC

size: -
length: 13
D: -
J: TRBJ2-7
V: TRBV15
CDR3: CATGTHSQAEQYF
DNA: TGTGCCACCGGGACACATTCTCAAGCCGAGCAGTACTTC

size: -
length: 15
D: -
J: TRBJ2-1
V: TRBV7-2
CDR3: CASSSTSRGPGEQFF
DNA: TGTGCCAGCAGCTCGACTAGCAGGGGGCCTGGGGAGCAGTTCTTC

size: few
length: 14
D: -
J: TRBJ2-3
V: TRBV28
CDR3: CASIGGLGIDTQYF
DNA: TGTGCCAGCATAGGAGGGTTGGGTATAGATACGCAGTATTTT

size: -
length: 15
D: -
J: TRBJ2-1
V: TRBV6-2/TRBV6-3
CDR3: CASRPPGGSYNEQFF
DNA: TGTGCCAGCAGGCCCCCCGGGGGCAGCTACAATGAGCAGTTCTTC

size: few
length: 14
D: -
J: TRBJ2-1
V: TRBV7-2
CDR3: CASSPSRSENEQFF
DNA: TGTGCCAGCAGCCCCTCGAGGTCTGAGAATGAGCAGTTCTTC

size: -
length: 15
D: -
J: TRBJ1-5
V: TRBV4-2
CDR3: CASSPLESRLQPQHF
DNA: TGTGCCAGCAGCCCCCTTGAATCCCGCCTTCAGCCCCAGCATTTT

size: -
length: 16
D: TRBD2
J: TRBJ2-3
V: TRBV20-1
CDR3: CSANRLAGGQGDTQYF
DNA: TGCAGTGCGAACCGACTAGCGGGGGGGCAGGGAGATACGCAGTATTTT

size: -
length: 14
D: -
J: TRBJ2-7
V: TRBV12-3/TRBV12-4
CDR3: CASSRQDYDSEQYF
DNA: TGTGCCAGCAGTAGACAGGACTACGATAGCGAGCAGTACTTC

size: few
length: 15
D: -
J: TRBJ1-2
V: TRBV5-1
CDR3: CASSLDGSSNYGYTF
DNA: TGCGCCAGCAGCTTGGACGGCAGCTCTAACTATGGCTACACCTTC

size: few
length: 13
D: -
J: TRBJ1-2
V: TRBV6-5
CDR3: CASRTGVRLGYTF
DNA: TGTGCCAGCAGAACGGGCGTCAGGTTGGGCTACACCTTC

size: -
length: 14
D: TRBD1
J: TRBJ2-1
V: TRBV18
CDR3: CASSPIQGFHEQFF
DNA: TGCGCCAGCTCACCCATACAGGGGTTCCATGAGCAGTTCTTC

size: many
length: 16
D: TRBD1
J: TRBJ2-7
V: TRBV20-1
CDR3: CSALSGQGRVSYEQYF
DNA: TGCAGTGCTCTGAGTGGACAGGGGCGGGTGTCCTACGAGCAGTACTTC

size: once
length: 15
D: TRBD2
J: TRBJ2-1
V: TRBV10-3
CDR3: CAITPSGGIHNEQFF
DNA: TGTGCCATCACTCCTAGCGGGGGAATTCACAATGAGCAGTTCTTC

size: -
length: 18
D: -
J: TRBJ2-5
V: TRBV7-8
CDR3: CASSSTYIDGTMQETQYF
DNA: TGTGCCAGCAGCTCGACTTATATAGACGGGACAATGCAAGAGACCCAGTACTTC

size: few
length: 16
D: -
J: TRBJ1-1
V: TRBV4-1
CDR3: CASSQPLGTKSTEAFF
DNA: TGCGCCAGCAGCCAACCACTGGGGACTAAGAGCACTGAAGCTTTCTTT

size: -
length: 13
D: TRBD1
J: TRBJ1-2
V: TRBV6-1
CDR3: CASKEAGGYGYTF
DNA: TGTGCCAGCAAGGAGGCAGGGGGCTATGGCTACACCTTC

size: -
length: 14
D: -
J: TRBJ1-2
V: TRBV5-6
CDR3: CASSLDSLHYGHTF
DNA: TGTGCCAGCAGCTTGGACAGTTTACACTATGGCCACACCTTC

size: -
length: 16
D: TRBD1
J: TRBJ1-2
V: TRBV5-8
CDR3: CASTPRWDRASYGYTF
DNA: TGTGCCAGCACCCCTAGGTGGGACAGGGCGAGTTATGGCTACACCTTC